This TCR beta chain derives from a study of T cell responses to AZD1222 COVID-19 vaccine. Study-wide findings and caveats: Most donors were white British, females outnumbered males, and clonal diversity was possibly underestimated.

In its sample, this clone was seen a few times. Its cognate antigen is unknown. The CDR3 sequence is 14 residues long. Between the trimmed V and J ends, which lost 0 bases and 3 bases, there was a span of 9 bases. Per germline, CDR1 LNHDA and CDR2 SQIVND (reference sequence). Profiled with immunoSEQ multiplex PCR; TCRdb holds only in-frame clones, not every one. This sample carries some 150,000 clones, 80% to 95% of them seen once, and the ten largest clones take less than 3.5%. The clonotype originates from an adult who received the AZD1222 COVID-19 vaccine. The chain carries TRBV19 and TRBJ2-7, with D unclear. Sequenced material: peripheral blood, taken 28 days after the second AZD1222 dose. The CDR3 is CASSIDATDYEQYF. The CDR3, as DNA: TGTGCCAGTAGTATAGATGCGACCGACTACGAGCAGTACTTC.